Shown below are 21 T cell receptor beta chains from a single sample sequenced in a study of naive and memory T cell subsets. An equimolar mix of two oligonucleotides served as the beta constant-region primer for TRBC1 and TRBC2. Using its own MiXCR run on the UMI-ligation and nested PCR reads, TCRdb lists one record per CDR3 protein. Of about 85,000 distinct CDR3 sequences in the sample, around 13% were seen once. Input material: central memory CD4+ T cells from blood. These receptors originate from a human donor in good health.

Comment on this clonotype: This may be a read error, as it is one base from a much larger clone. The chain has TRBV4-1 and TRBJ2-7; no reliable D call. The CDR3 contains 14 residues. CDR1 is MGHRA and CDR2 is YSYEKL in the germline V gene. CDR3: CASSQGYRSYEQCF. DNA for the CDR3: TGCGCCAGCAGCCAAGGATACCGGTCCTACGAGCAGTGCTTC.

The chain is built from TRBV15 and TRBJ2-7; tentatively, D is TRBD2 (6 bases). Germline assignment: CDR1 LNHNV and CDR2 YYDKDF (reference sequence). This CDR3 contains 15 residues. Trimming took 0 bases from V and 3 from J, leaving 12 bases between them. The DNA for the CDR3 is TGTGCCACCAGCAGAGATCCTGGGGGGTTCTACGAGCAGTACTTC. It encodes CATSRDPGGFYEQYF.

A few counts support this clonotype. This chain uses TRBV5-4 with TRBJ2-5; no clear D. V was pared by 5 bases and J by 4 bases, with 15 bases between. The CDR3 covers 14 residues. Germline CDR1 is SGHNT and CDR2 is YYREEE (reference sequence). CDR3 sequence (DNA): TGTGCCAGCAGTACCACCGGCGGTCGAGAGACCCAGTACTTC. Encoded protein: CASSTTGGRETQYF. The full variable domain, with the rest looked up from reference TRBV5-4 and TRBJ2-5, is ETGVTQSPTHLIKTRGQQVTLRCSSQSGHNTVSWYQQALGQGPQFIFQYYREEENGRGNFPPRFSGLQFPNYSSELNVNALELDDSALYLCASSTTGGRETQYFGPGTRLLVL.

The chain couples TRBV20-1 to TRBJ1-3; D not resolved. Germline assignment: CDR1 DFQATT and CDR2 SNEGSKA (reference sequence). Trimming pared 7 bases from V and 2 bases from J, leaving 9 bases between. The CDR3 extends over 12 amino acids. CDR3 nucleotide sequence: TGCAGTGTATGGGCAACTGGAAACACCATATATTTT. Translation gives CSVWATGNTIYF.

The CDR3 DNA reads as TGCAGCGTTGATAAGGGGAAGACAGATACGCAGTATTTT. Translated, it gives CSVDKGKTDTQYF. The chain joins TRBV29-1 to TRBJ2-3, with D perhaps matching TRBD1 (5 bases). CDR1 SQVTM and CDR2 ANQGSEA come from the germline V gene. The CDR3 covers 13 residues. V dropped 3 bases and J dropped 3 bases, with 10 bases sitting between them.

The V gene is TRBV5-1, the J gene TRBJ2-5, with a tentative D call TRBD2 (5 bases). The CDR3 contains 17 residues. Germline V gene data show CDR1 as SGHRS and CDR2 as YFSETQ. V dropped 1 base and J dropped 0 bases, with 16 bases sitting between them. This CDR3 is CASSLSERRVYQETQYF. CDR3 sequence (DNA): TGCGCCAGCAGCTTGTCCGAACGGCGGGTGTACCAAGAGACCCAGTACTTC.

In its sample, this clonotype was seen many times. This chain joins TRBV7-6 and TRBJ1-5; D gene uncertain. This CDR3 spans 14 amino acids. V dropped 5 bases and J dropped 2 bases, with 10 bases sitting between them. In germline, CDR1 is SGHVS, CDR2 FNYEAQ. As DNA, the CDR3 is TGTGCCAGCAGCGTAACCTGGGGCAATCAGCCCCAGCATTTT. This encodes CASSVTWGNQPQHF.

The chain uses TRBV2 and TRBJ2-1; TRBD2 matches 8 bases. The CDR3 extends over 14 amino acids. The V gene end was trimmed by 8 bases and the J gene end by 5 bases; junction bases not matched to a gene: 8. CDR1 SNHLY and CDR2 FYNNEI come from the germline V gene. The CDR3 DNA reads TGTGCCAGCGTGACCCTAGCGGGTCACAATGAGCAGTTCTTC. Translation gives CASVTLAGHNEQFF. Full variable domain (outside the CDR3, taken from reference TRBV2 and TRBJ2-1): EPEVTQTPSHQVTQMGQEVILRCVPISNHLYFYWYRQILGQKVEFLVSFYNNEISEKSEIFDDQFSVERPDGSNFTLKIRSTKLEDSAMYFCASVTLAGHNEQFFGPGTRLTVL.

This clonotype was seen repeatedly, ten times or more. The chain recombines TRBV3-1 with TRBJ2-2; D call uncertain. Trimming took off 3 bases at V and 4 bases at J, with 15 bases between the two ends. CDR1 is LGHDT and CDR2 is YNNKEL in the germline V gene (reference sequence). The CDR3 contains 16 residues. For the CDR3, the DNA is TGTGCCAGCAGCCAGAATAGAGCGACCAGCACCGGGGAGCTGTTTTTT. This codes for CASSQNRATSTGELFF.

This clonotype was picked up a small number of times. V gene TRBV16 combines with J gene TRBJ1-1; D is unclear. Germline CDR1 reads KGHSY; CDR2 reads FQNENV. CDR3 size: 13 residues. Trimming left V 0 bases short and J 8 bases short, with 10 bases between. CDR3 sequence: CASSQSTAPEAFF. CDR3 in DNA: TGTGCCAGCAGCCAATCGACGGCCCCCGAAGCTTTCTTT. The full variable domain, completed using reference TRBV16 and TRBJ1-1, is GEEVAQTPKHLVRGEGQKAKLYCAPIKGHSYVFWYQQVLKNEFKFLISFQNENVFDETGMPKERFSAKCLPNSPCSLEIQATKLEDSAVYFCASSQSTAPEAFFGQGTRLTVV.

This clonotype was detected a few times. This rearrangement joins TRBV3-1 to TRBJ1-5; D is unresolved. The CDR3 has 14 amino acids. Trimming stripped 0 bases from V and 4 bases from J, with 7 bases between. The germline gives CDR1 LGHDT, CDR2 YNNKEL (reference sequence). The CDR3 DNA reads as TGTGCCAGCAGCCAAGATGGGAAGAATCAGCCCCAGCATTTT. Encoded protein: CASSQDGKNQPQHF.

This clonotype was seen at least ten times. V usage is TRBV11-2 and J usage is TRBJ2-1; 12 bases agree with TRBD2. J was trimmed by 6 bases and V by 6 bases; bases with no gene match: 6. CDR3 length: 15 residues. Per germline, CDR1 SGHAT and CDR2 FQNNGV. CDR3 sequence (DNA): TGTGCCAGCAGTTCACTAGCGGGAGGATTCAATGAGCAGTTCTTC. This encodes CASSSLAGGFNEQFF.

This sequence joins TRBV7-6 and TRBJ2-1; D might be TRBD1 (5 bases). Per the germline V gene, CDR1 is SGHVS and CDR2 is FNYEAQ. The CDR3 runs 14 residues. V was clipped by 0 bases and J by 9 bases, with 12 bases between them. The CDR3 is CASSLAELGAEQFF. The CDR3 bases are TGTGCCAGCAGCTTAGCGGAACTTGGGGCTGAGCAGTTCTTC.

The chain couples TRBV20-1 to TRBJ2-3, with D perhaps TRBD2 (5 bases). Germline CDR1 DFQATT, CDR2 SNEGSKA (reference sequence). The CDR3 runs 14 residues. With 6 bases removed from V and 0 bases from J, the gap between germline ends came to 13 bases. The CDR3 nucleotides are TGCAGTGCCCCGGAGGACCGTAGCACAGATACGCAGTATTTT. It codes for CSAPEDRSTDTQYF.

The chain employs TRBV14 and TRBJ2-2, with 8 bases identical to TRBD1. This CDR3 comprises 18 residues. Germline loops: CDR1 SGHDN, CDR2 FVKESK. Trimming at V came to 1 base and at J to 5 bases, leaving 12 bases not matched to a gene. In nucleotides, the CDR3 is TGTGCCAGCAGCCAAGGGCGCCAGGGGGCTTTTCTAACCGGGGAGCTGTTTTTT. This codes for CASSQGRQGAFLTGELFF.

This clonotype has ten or more counts. This chain connects TRBV4-3 to TRBJ2-1; TRBD2 might be the D (6 bases). V lost 0 bases and J lost 13, with 13 bases in between. Germline assignment: CDR1 LGHNA and CDR2 YSLEER. This CDR3 is built from 13 residues. The CDR3 DNA reads as TGCGCCAGCAGCCAAGAGGGGTGGGGGGATCAGTTCTTC. Protein sequence: CASSQEGWGDQFF.

This sequence joins TRBV2 and TRBJ2-7, with a tentative D call TRBD2 (5 bases). CDR1 is SNHLY and CDR2 is FYNNEI in the germline V gene. V lost 7 bases to trimming and J lost 1 base, with 14 bases between them. The CDR3 extends over 14 amino acids. CDR3 DNA: TGTGCCAGCAATACGAATACTAGGTCCTACGAGCAGTACTTC. It specifies CASNTNTRSYEQYF.

The J gene is TRBJ1-2, the V gene TRBV30; D is unresolved. Germline V CDR1 and CDR2: GTSNPN, SVGIG (reference sequence). V was pared by 1 base and J by 7 bases, with 7 bases between. This CDR3 has 11 amino acids. CDR3 residues: CAWSGGIGYTF. As DNA, the CDR3 is TGTGCCTGGAGTGGAGGGATTGGCTACACCTTC.

This clonotype was observed many times. J is TRBJ1-5 and V is TRBV5-1, with D possibly being TRBD1 (5 bases). V was trimmed by 0 bases and J by 6 bases, leaving 10 bases between them. CDR1 and CDR2 from the germline V gene are SGHRS and YFSETQ. The CDR3 has 14 residues. Here the CDR3 reads CASSLERGGQPQHF. CDR3 DNA: TGCGCCAGCAGCTTGGAACGGGGGGGTCAGCCCCAGCATTTT.

The table lists this clonotype with a few counts. This sequence joins TRBV12-3 or TRBV12-4 and TRBJ2-3, with 7 positions matching TRBD2. The length of the CDR3 is 17 residues. V lost 5 bases, J lost 2 bases, and 13 bases stayed unmatched. The CDR3 reads CASSPGLSWGDTDTQYF. Here the CDR3 DNA reads TGTGCCAGCAGTCCGGGACTATCTTGGGGCGACACAGATACGCAGTATTTT.

V is TRBV11-1 and J is TRBJ1-3; D unresolved. V dropped 5 bases and J dropped 2 bases, with 13 bases sitting between them. Germline CDR1 SGHAT, CDR2 FQDESV (reference sequence). The CDR3 is 15 residues long. The chain's CDR3 is CASSHRRIAGNTIYF. The CDR3 bases are TGTGCCAGCAGCCACCGTCGGATAGCTGGAAACACCATATATTTT.